Each of the 9 T cell receptor beta chains below was sequenced from the same sample in a study of human thymus T cells. Repertoires were generated with immunoSEQ multiplex PCR, while TCRdb's copy carries only in-frame clones and drops some. The sample lists about 120,000 clones; about 95% were seen once. Corrective heart surgery yielded the resections from which the thymus tissue came. Sequencing input: thymus tissue. The receptors here all came from a boy younger than two with a congenital heart defect but otherwise immunologically healthy.

The rearrangement links TRBV27 to TRBJ2-5, with D possibly matching TRBD2 (6 bases). V was shortened by 3 bases and J by 4 bases, with 12 bases between the two germline ends. The CDR3 runs 14 residues. Germline CDR1 reads MNHEY; CDR2 reads SMNVEV (reference sequence). CDR3 sequence reads: CASSFGGIGETQYF. The CDR3 bases are TGTGCCAGCAGTTTTGGGGGGATCGGAGAGACCCAGTACTTC.

The chain couples TRBV6-1 to TRBJ1-5; D call uncertain. This CDR3 spans 11 amino acids. Between the trimmed V and J ends, which lost 8 bases and 1 base, there was a span of 3 bases. Germline V lookup: CDR1 MNHNS, CDR2 SASEGT. The CDR3 sequence: CASGSNQPQHF. The CDR3, as DNA: TGTGCCAGCGGAAGCAATCAGCCCCAGCATTTT.

This chain uses TRBV5-5 with TRBJ2-7; 7 bases agree with TRBD1. The CDR3 contains 13 residues. V was pared by 3 bases and J by 6 bases, with 6 bases of the junction left unmatched. CDR1 and CDR2 from the germline V gene are SGHKS and YYEKEE (reference sequence). DNA of the CDR3: TGTGCCAGCAGCTCTAATACAGGGGCCGAGCAGTACTTC. Encoded protein: CASSSNTGAEQYF.

This sequence joins TRBV9 and TRBJ2-2, with 9 positions matching TRBD2. With V trimmed by 3 bases and J by 5 bases, 5 bases remained unmatched. The germline V gene encodes CDR1 SGDLS and CDR2 YYNGEE. There are 15 residues in the CDR3. The CDR3 DNA reads TGTGCCAGCAGCGGCGGGGGGGCATGGACCGGGGAGCTGTTTTTT. Translating gives CASSGGGAWTGELFF.

The chain is built from TRBV9 and TRBJ2-7; D tentatively reads TRBD1 or TRBD2 (6 bases each). CDR3 size: 18 residues. V gave up 2 bases and J gave up 5 bases, with 26 bases separating them. Germline V lookup: CDR1 SGDLS, CDR2 YYNGEE. The CDR3 loop reads CASSVDEGPWGAQNEQYF. The CDR3 bases are TGTGCCAGCAGCGTTGACGAAGGACCCTGGGGGGCGCAAAACGAGCAGTACTTC.

V gene TRBV9 combines with J gene TRBJ2-1, with 10 bases identical to TRBD2. Germline V gene lookup returns CDR1 SGDLS and CDR2 YYNGEE. Germline trimming cut 4 bases from V and 6 bases from J; bases unmatched to any gene: 10. The CDR3 consists of 16 residues. Here the CDR3 DNA reads TGTGCCAGCAGCCTCCGTCGGAGCGGGGGGGCCAATGAGCAGTTCTTC. Amino acid sequence: CASSLRRSGGANEQFF. Based on the CDR3 plus reference TRBV9 and TRBJ2-1, the full variable domain is DSGVTQTPKHLITATGQRVTLRCSPRSGDLSVYWYQQSLDQGLQFLIQYYNGEERAKGNILERFSAQQFPDLHSELNLSSLELGDSALYFCASSLRRSGGANEQFFGPGTRLTVL.

This clone came up once. The rearrangement uses TRBV2 and TRBJ2-1; D is unclear. The CDR3 runs 11 residues. Trimming cost V 8 bases and J 5 bases, with 7 bases left between them. Per germline, CDR1 SNHLY and CDR2 FYNNEI. This CDR3 reads CASRPDNEQFF. The CDR3 nucleotides are TGTGCCAGCCGACCCGACAATGAGCAGTTCTTC.

V is TRBV28 and J is TRBJ2-7, with D tentatively TRBD1 or TRBD2 (5 bases each). CDR3 length: 11 residues. Per the germline V gene, CDR1 is MDHEN and CDR2 is SYDVKM. Trimming took off 11 bases at V and 0 bases at J, with 8 bases between the two ends. The CDR3 protein is CASGLSYEQYF. The DNA for the CDR3 is TGTGCCTCGGGGCTCTCCTACGAGCAGTACTTC.

The chain links TRBV6-4 to TRBJ2-1, with 10 nucleotides matching TRBD2. V trimming: 6 bases; J trimming: 1 base; junction bases outside the gene matches: 6. This CDR3 has 16 amino acids. Germline V gives CDR1 MRHNA, CDR2 SNTAGT. CDR3 DNA sequence: TGTGCCAGCAGCAATAGCGGGGGGTTTTCCTACAATGAGCAGTTCTTC. It encodes CASSNSGGFSYNEQFF.